The 27 T cell receptor beta chains listed next were all sequenced from one sample in a study of T cell responses to AZD1222 COVID-19 vaccine. Produced via immunoSEQ multiplex PCR; TCRdb's table is partial and in-frame only. The sample comprises tens of thousands of clones, around nine tenths of which are singletons, and 4.2% rests with the top ten. This material consisted of peripheral blood, taken on day 0 of AZD1222 vaccination. The receptor set was obtained from an adult in good health.

This chain connects TRBV11-2 to TRBJ2-5; 9 bases align to TRBD2. In germline, CDR1 is SGHAT, CDR2 FQNNGV. This CDR3 is built from 16 residues. V lost 1 base to trimming and J lost 7 bases; unmatched junction nucleotides: 10. The CDR3 nucleotides read TGTGCCAGCAGCTTAGGGCTAGCGGGACCCATCGGGACCCAGTACTTC. Translating gives CASSLGLAGPIGTQYF.

CDR3: CASSFSETNEKLFF. DNA of the CDR3: TGTGCCAGCAGCTTTAGCGAAACTAATGAAAAACTGTTTTTT. The chain is built from TRBV11-2 and TRBJ1-4; unclear D gene. Germline V CDR1 and CDR2: SGHAT, FQNNGV. This CDR3 comprises 14 residues. The ends were cut back, 3 bases at V and 1 base at J, with 6 bases in the middle.

This sequence joins TRBV24-1 and TRBJ2-1; 8 bases map to TRBD2. CDR3 length equals 17 residues. CDR1 and CDR2 (germline): KGHDR, SFDVKD. Losses at the gene ends were 0 bases for V and 2 bases for J; bases not matched to a gene: 5. Here the CDR3 DNA reads TGTGCCACCAGTGATTTGCGAGCGGGAGTCCCCTACAATGAGCAGTTCTTC. This translates into CATSDLRAGVPYNEQFF.

Many counts were recorded for this clone. This sequence joins TRBV11-3 and TRBJ2-7, with D unresolved. V dropped 4 bases and J dropped 6 bases, with 16 bases sitting between them. CDR3 length equals 14 residues. CDR1 and CDR2 (germline): SGHNT, YENEEA. The CDR3 DNA sequence: TGTGCCAGCAGCTCCTACTCGGTTCCCCTCGAGCAGTACTTC. Translating gives CASSSYSVPLEQYF.

The V gene is TRBV29-1, the J gene TRBJ2-1; 8 nucleotides align to TRBD2. Unmatched junction bases numbered 6, after V lost 7 bases and J lost 7 bases. Germline lookup yields CDR1 SQVTM and CDR2 ANQGSEA. The CDR3 contains 12 residues. CDR3 residues: CSGDAGGNEQFF. The CDR3 nucleotides read TGCAGCGGGGATGCGGGGGGAAATGAGCAGTTCTTC.

V gene TRBV4-2 combines with J gene TRBJ1-1, with 8 bases lining up with TRBD1. This CDR3 comprises 13 residues. V gave up 0 bases and J gave up 9 bases; unmatched junction bases: 3. From germline, CDR1 is LGHNA and CDR2 YNFKEQ. In DNA, the CDR3 is TGTGCCAGCAGCCAAGACCAGGGGGCCCAAGCTTTCTTT. This sequence encodes CASSQDQGAQAFF.

This chain uses TRBV6-2 or TRBV6-3 with TRBJ1-2, with D tentatively TRBD1 (5 bases). Trimming shortened V by 0 bases and J by 6 bases, and 11 bases separated the two germline ends. From germline, CDR1 is MNHEY and CDR2 SVGEGT. The CDR3 length is 14 residues. The CDR3, as DNA: TGTGCCAGCAGTTACTCCGGATTAGGGGATGGCTACACCTTC. It encodes CASSYSGLGDGYTF.

The rearrangement links TRBV25-1 to TRBJ1-2; no definite D call. CDR1 is MGHDK, CDR2 SYGVNS, per germline. The ends were cut back, 3 bases at V and 8 bases at J, with 22 bases in the middle. This CDR3 has 16 amino acids. The CDR3 protein is CASSDSFLGQGGGYTF. For the CDR3, the DNA is TGTGCCAGCAGTGACTCCTTCTTGGGCCAAGGAGGGGGCTACACCTTC.

The rearrangement links TRBV4-3 to TRBJ1-5; D ambiguous. This CDR3 has 14 amino acids. Germline loops: CDR1 LGHNA, CDR2 YSLEER. Trimming pared 4 bases from V and 7 bases from J, leaving 14 bases between. The CDR3 DNA reads TGCGCCAGCAGCCCCGGAAATTCGGGACAGCCCCAGCATTTT. It codes for CASSPGNSGQPQHF.

A single count supports this clone. The CDR3 DNA is TGTGCCAGCAGCTTAGCAGGGTATGGCTACACCTTC. Its protein is CASSLAGYGYTF. V usage is TRBV7-2 and J usage is TRBJ1-2; D is unresolved. The CDR3 runs to 12 residues. Deletions cut 0 bases from V and 5 bases from J, with 4 bases between. Per the germline V gene, CDR1 is SGHTA and CDR2 is FQGNSA.

The V and J genes are TRBV2 and TRBJ2-7; 9 nucleotides agree with TRBD1. Germline V gives CDR1 SNHLY, CDR2 FYNNEI. The CDR3 sequence is 16 residues long. Trimming cost V 5 bases and J 5 bases; bases outside gene matches: 13. The CDR3 bases are TGTGCCAGCAGTCTCCTACAGGGGGCTGGTCAGAACGAGCAGTACTTC. As protein: CASSLLQGAGQNEQYF.

V and J are TRBV12-3 or TRBV12-4 and TRBJ1-1; D not resolved. V was shortened by 2 bases and J by 4 bases, with 5 bases between the two germline ends. This CDR3 is 12 amino acids long. The CDR3 spells CASSLWSTEAFF. The CDR3 DNA sequence: TGTGCCAGCAGTTTATGGAGCACTGAAGCTTTCTTT.

The chain joins TRBV5-1 to TRBJ1-6; the D gene is possibly TRBD1 (6 bases). Germline V lookup: CDR1 SGHRS, CDR2 YFSETQ. This CDR3 has 14 residues. Deletions cut 9 bases from V and 5 bases from J, with 15 bases between. CDR3 loop: CATTDPGDNSPLHF. CDR3 nucleotides: TGCGCCACCACCGACCCAGGGGATAATTCACCCCTCCACTTT.

The chain couples TRBV7-6 to TRBJ2-7, with D possibly being TRBD1 or TRBD2 (5 bases each). Trimming cost V 5 bases and J 0 bases, with 14 bases left between them. Germline values: CDR1 SGHVS, CDR2 FNYEAQ. The CDR3 runs to 15 residues. CDR3 in DNA: TGTGCCAGCAGCCAGAGTGGGGACGTCTCCTACGAGCAGTACTTC. Its protein is CASSQSGDVSYEQYF.

This clone was counted once. The genes are TRBV7-2 and TRBJ2-7; D gene uncertain. Germline assignment: CDR1 SGHTA and CDR2 FQGNSA. Trimming shortened V by 3 bases and J by 2 bases, and 8 bases separated the two germline ends. This CDR3 is 13 amino acids long. The CDR3 spells CASSFPGPYEQYF. In DNA, the CDR3 is TGTGCCAGCAGCTTTCCTGGCCCCTACGAGCAGTACTTC.

The genes are TRBV18 and TRBJ1-6, with D possibly being TRBD1 (5 bases). Per germline, CDR1 KGHSH and CDR2 LQKENI. Deletions cut 0 bases from V and 6 bases from J, with 9 bases between. This CDR3 region has 15 residues. The CDR3 protein is CASSPPGTANSPLHF. CDR3 bases: TGTGCCAGCTCACCACCTGGGACGGCTAATTCACCCCTCCACTTT.

The chain has TRBV3-1 (or the pseudogene TRBV3-2) and TRBJ1-3, with D possibly being TRBD1 (6 bases). The germline gives CDR1 LGHDT, CDR2 YNNKEL (reference sequence). Trimming stripped 1 base from V and 3 bases from J, with 10 bases between. CDR3 size: 15 residues. CDR3 region: CASSQGGGVGNTIYF. CDR3 nucleotides: TGTGCCAGCAGCCAAGGAGGGGGAGTTGGAAACACCATATATTTT.

DNA for the CDR3: TGTGCCAGCTCACCACTGGGGTCGGGAGAGACCCAGTACTTC. This encodes CASSPLGSGETQYF. The rearrangement joins TRBV18 to TRBJ2-5; no reliable D call. The CDR3 runs 14 residues. CDR1 is KGHSH and CDR2 is LQKENI in the germline V gene. V lost 1 base and J lost 4, with 10 bases in between.

The chain recombines TRBV14 with TRBJ1-1, with D possibly being TRBD1 (6 bases). The CDR3 sequence is 14 residues long. Trimming pared 3 bases from V and 2 bases from J, leaving 10 bases between. In germline, CDR1 is SGHDN, CDR2 FVKESK. This CDR3 is CASSQTGYNTEAFF. CDR3 DNA: TGTGCCAGCAGCCAGACAGGATACAACACTGAAGCTTTCTTT.

This rearrangement joins TRBV7-8 to TRBJ2-2; a weak D match, TRBD2 (5 bases). The CDR3 is 14 residues long. Deletions cut 5 bases from V and 5 bases from J, with 12 bases between. Germline assignment: CDR1 SGHVS and CDR2 FQNEAQ. This CDR3 is CASSTRTGTGELFF. The CDR3 DNA follows: TGTGCCAGCAGCACGAGAACGGGGACCGGGGAGCTGTTTTTT.

The chain combines TRBV28 with TRBJ1-2; tentatively, D is TRBD1 (6 bases). Germline V gene sequence: CDR1 MDHEN, CDR2 SYDVKM. The CDR3 is 13 residues long. Between the trimmed V and J ends, which lost 7 bases and 4 bases, there was a span of 13 bases. In nucleotides, the CDR3 is TGTGCCAGCAAAACTGTGGGGGCCTATGGCTACACCTTC. The encoded protein is CASKTVGAYGYTF.

This chain joins TRBV30 and TRBJ2-7, with D possibly being TRBD2 (7 bases). This CDR3 contains 14 residues. Germline V lookup: CDR1 GTSNPN, CDR2 SVGIG (reference sequence). Trimming removed 1 base from V and 0 bases from J, with 10 bases in between. Written as DNA, the CDR3 is TGTGCCTGGAGTGAGGGGGGGAGCTCCTACGAGCAGTACTTC. Translated, it gives CAWSEGGSSYEQYF.

This clone has only one observation. The rearrangement joins TRBV18 to TRBJ2-2; maybe TRBD2 (5 bases). The germline V gene has CDR1 KGHSH and CDR2 LQKENI. The CDR3 runs 17 residues. Deletions cut 3 bases from V and 4 bases from J, with 18 bases between. CDR3 amino acids: CASSPPGPGVATGELFF. The CDR3 coding sequence is TGTGCCAGCTCACCCCCAGGACCCGGGGTTGCCACCGGGGAGCTGTTTTTT.

The V call is TRBV11-2, the J call TRBJ2-7, with 11 positions matching TRBD2. There are 19 residues in the CDR3. The V gene end was trimmed by 0 bases and the J gene end by 6 bases; junction bases not matched to a gene: 16. Germline-derived CDR1 and CDR2 are SGHAT and FQNNGV. CDR3 protein: CASSLDVASGRFGLGEQYF. CDR3 nucleotides: TGTGCCAGCAGCTTAGATGTGGCTAGCGGGAGGTTTGGGCTGGGCGAGCAGTACTTC.

This clone was counted once. This chain uses TRBV5-1 with TRBJ2-3; TRBD1 is a possible D gene (5 bases). Looked up from germline, CDR1 is SGHRS and CDR2 is YFSETQ. Trimming removed 1 base at V and 5 bases at J, with 14 bases between. This CDR3 region has 15 residues. The CDR3 sequence is CASSLLRQIGDTQYF. The CDR3 nucleotides are TGCGCCAGCAGCTTGCTGCGACAGATTGGAGATACGCAGTATTTT.

This clone was detected only once. The V and J genes are TRBV19 and TRBJ1-5; TRBD1 agrees at 9 bases. Trimming at V came to 5 bases and at J to 5 bases, leaving 7 bases not matched to a gene. CDR1 and CDR2 from the germline V gene are LNHDA and SQIVND (reference sequence). The CDR3 extends over 15 amino acids. CDR3 residues: CASSSWDRDDQPQHF. As DNA, the CDR3 is TGTGCCAGTAGTTCGTGGGACAGGGATGATCAGCCCCAGCATTTT.

The J gene is TRBJ1-3, the V gene TRBV11-3; D ambiguous. Germline V lookup: CDR1 SGHNT, CDR2 YENEEA. This CDR3 comprises 14 residues. The V end lost 10 bases, the J end lost 1 base, and 14 bases lay between the germline ends. CDR3 amino acids: CATKPGASGNTIYF. The CDR3 region has the DNA TGTGCCACTAAACCGGGAGCATCTGGAAACACCATATATTTT.